Below are 5 T cell receptor beta chains sequenced from a single sample in a study of CD8 T cells in ankylosing spondylitis. TCRdb reprocessed the 5' RACE reads via MiXCR and lists one record per CDR3 protein. The table has 250,000 or so distinct CDR3 sequences, 20% to 30% seen once. The source material was blood, either unsorted or a sorted T cell fraction (not recorded which). The receptor source for this set is a male donor with ankylosing spondylitis or in good health (not recorded which).

This clonotype was observed a few times. The chain recombines TRBV29-1 with TRBJ2-1, with 8 bases fitting TRBD1. Germline CDR1 reads SQVTM; CDR2 reads ANQGSEA. V gave up 3 bases and J gave up 6 bases; unmatched junction bases: 10. CDR3 length: 15 amino acids. The CDR3 reads CSVDRQGKTLNEQFF. In DNA form, the CDR3 reads TGCAGCGTTGACAGACAGGGGAAAACGCTCAATGAGCAGTTCTTC.

V is TRBV20-1 and J is TRBJ2-7; 7 bases line up with TRBD1. This CDR3 is built from 13 residues. Germline V gene lookup returns CDR1 DFQATT and CDR2 SNEGSKA (reference sequence). After removal of 6 bases from V and 2 bases from J, the junction contained 7 bases not matched to a gene. CDR3 protein: CSAVRQGTYEQYF. In DNA, the CDR3 is TGCAGTGCCGTCCGACAGGGCACCTACGAGCAGTACTTC.

This rearrangement joins TRBV11-2 to TRBJ2-3; 8 bases match TRBD2. Per the germline V gene, CDR1 is SGHAT and CDR2 is FQNNGV. The CDR3 spans 15 residues. Trimming took 2 bases from V and 6 from J; bases not matched to a gene: 7. The CDR3 here is CASSLTGSGVDTQYF. CDR3 in DNA: TGTGCCAGCAGCTTAACTGGTAGCGGGGTGGATACGCAGTATTTT.

This clonotype showed up just a few times. CDR3 region: CASKSGTGSQTQYF. In DNA form, the CDR3 reads TGTGCCAGCAAATCCGGGACAGGTAGCCAGACCCAGTACTTC. This chain joins TRBV12-3 or TRBV12-4 and TRBJ2-5, with TRBD1 matching 8 bases. The V segment lost 7 bases and the J segment 6 bases; nucleotides outside the gene matches: 10. The CDR3 runs 14 residues.

This clonotype was observed at least ten times. The V gene is TRBV9, the J gene TRBJ2-3; TRBD1 might be the D (5 bases). Germline V gene sequence: CDR1 SGDLS, CDR2 YYNGEE. Trimming cost V 3 bases and J 2 bases, with 7 bases left between them. The CDR3 has 13 residues. CDR3 coding DNA: TGTGCCAGCAGCGAGGGGAACACAGATACGCAGTATTTT. Its protein product is CASSEGNTDTQYF. The variable domain in full, completed from reference TRBV9 and TRBJ2-3, reads DSGVTQTPKHLITATGQRVTLRCSPRSGDLSVYWYQQSLDQGLQFLIQYYNGEERAKGNILERFSAQQFPDLHSELNLSSLELGDSALYFCASSEGNTDTQYFGPGTRLTVL.